This T cell receptor (beta chain) was identified during a study of blood T cell repertoires in COVID-19. Whole-study context: Sample material is recorded as cDNA or gDNA derived from T cells, B-cell-depleted T cells, or PBMCs.

After removal of 0 bases from V and 0 bases from J, the junction contained 2 bases not matched to a gene. Germline CDR1 SGHTA, CDR2 FQGTGA. The CDR3 has 16 amino acids. TCRdb's copy holds only in-frame clones and misses some; the assay was immunoSEQ multiplex PCR. The table records tens of thousands of clones, roughly 87% of them present only once. The J gene is TRBJ1-1, the V gene TRBV7-3; 9 bases agree with TRBD1. The TCR comes from a man aged 45-65 years with active COVID-19. Sequenced input: peripheral blood. The CDR3 DNA reads as TGTGCCAGCAGCTTAACGGACAGGGGTATGAACACTGAAGCTTTCTTT. It encodes CASSLTDRGMNTEAFF.